Detailed here is one T cell receptor beta chain. Clones were sequenced by immunoSEQ multiplex PCR, and TCRdb holds only the in-frame ones, with some missing. The table records around 220,000 clones, 65% to 90% of them present only once. The CDR3 has 18 amino acids. Per the germline V gene, CDR1 is KGHSH and CDR2 is LQKENI. Trimming at V came to 0 bases and at J to 5 bases, leaving 12 bases not matched to a gene. These data come from a study of blood T cell repertoires in COVID-19. At the level of the study: Collection of acute and convalescent COVID-19 samples took place in the United States, Italy and Spain. T cells, B-cell-depleted T cells, or PBMCs supplied cDNA or gDNA.

The receptor's source is a woman of 80 years or more with active or convalescent COVID-19. The chain links TRBV18 to TRBJ2-7, with 11 bases that match TRBD2. Sequences were obtained from peripheral blood. CDR3 coding DNA: TGTGCCAGCTCACCACCCAATAGCGGGAGGGCCCGAGGCCACGAGCAGTACTTC. Amino acids: CASSPPNSGRARGHEQYF.